Listed here is a single T cell receptor (beta chain). The antigen it recognizes is unknown. Within one base of it there is no much larger clone, and no base qualities were kept. The data were taken from a study of cytotoxic CD8 clonotypes in ibrutinib-treated CLL (dated by TCRdb to the early 2020s). With regard to the full study: In this cohort, approximately 14 patients were treatment-naive and fewer than 13 were relapsed/refractory, while roughly 18 had unmutated IGHV. Response samples were obtained after a median of around 11 months of treatment, with a range of roughly 6 to 40 months. Partial responses were observed in approximately 24 patients and complete responses in 2; after a median follow-up of 68 months, remission was maintained in 14 patients and progression was observed in some twelve. Of the 86 participants in the trial, approximately 26 had longitudinal samples available. An average of around 260,000 productive templates and around 100,000 productive rearrangements was obtained per sample. Every sample from remission and from progressive disease was obtained while the patients were still on ibrutinib. Cryopreserved peripheral blood mononuclear cells were collected at three points: before therapy, at response, and at either sustained remission or disease progression. The paper as a whole reports these results and caveats: Clonality increased at ibrutinib response, stayed stable in sustained remission, and fell back toward baseline at progression. Public clonotypes were rare and either shrank or stayed stable during treatment, and the rise in clonality at ibrutinib response reflected expansion of private clonotypes. At baseline, clonality was higher than in age-matched healthy donors and showed a strong correlation with circulating CD8+ T-cell counts. Sampling times were not matched between patients in sustained remission and patients whose disease was progressing, and lymph node repertoires were not examined.

Explained via the paper, the time point label denotes: 20 to 25 months on ibrutinib. For TCR beta library preparation, around 2 micrograms of genomic DNA were isolated from cryopreserved PBMCs. Longitudinal blood samples from CLL patients on ibrutinib monotherapy were analyzed using high-throughput TCR beta sequencing. The patients were enrolled in a single-center, open-label phase 2 trial of ibrutinib monotherapy. On a MiSeq, deep resolution sequencing aimed for a depth between 1 in 1 million and 1 in 200,000 T cells, with each clonotype covered approximately 10x on average. The immunoSEQ hsTCRB Kit was used to generate the TCR beta libraries. Per the authors' processing: Data were analyzed with ImmunoSEQ Data Assistant and ImmunoSEQ Analyzer, with V, D and J genes assigned per IMGT definitions. Clonality was computed as one minus normalized Shannon entropy of productive rearrangement frequencies, ranging from 0 to 1. Public clonotype analysis was restricted to overrepresented clonotypes comprising at least 0.05% of each patient's repertoire. Around 12 age-matched healthy donor repertoires from immuneACCESS were used as controls for clonality. TCRdb stores this immuneACCESS table with in-frame sequences only. Part of the clones is absent; in the studies checked, under half of the shortfall reflects unresolved V genes, and no reason is known for the rest. That table gives V, J and clone size, and the DNA gave D and trimming. Here the sample has hundreds of thousands of clones; under 75% occur a single time. The ten largest clones represent just over 15% of the sample.

Taken from the germline V gene, the CDR1 and CDR2 loops are SGHRS and YFSETQ. V has 3 bases trimmed and J has 5 bases trimmed; junction bases matching no gene number 9. CDR3 length: 15 amino acids, cysteine to phenylalanine. The entry retains the CDR3 DNA only, 45 bases that are in frame from base 1. The receptor was derived from a human donor with chronic lymphocytic leukemia. Here the chain combines TRBV5-1 and TRBJ2-7; the central 9 bases match TRBD1. This specimen consisted of PBMCs, obtained after 24 months of ibrutinib treatment. The CDR3 sequence is CASSSTTGGGNEQYF. The DNA sequence is TGCGCCAGCAGCTCAACCACAGGGGGCGGGAACGAGCAGTACTTC.